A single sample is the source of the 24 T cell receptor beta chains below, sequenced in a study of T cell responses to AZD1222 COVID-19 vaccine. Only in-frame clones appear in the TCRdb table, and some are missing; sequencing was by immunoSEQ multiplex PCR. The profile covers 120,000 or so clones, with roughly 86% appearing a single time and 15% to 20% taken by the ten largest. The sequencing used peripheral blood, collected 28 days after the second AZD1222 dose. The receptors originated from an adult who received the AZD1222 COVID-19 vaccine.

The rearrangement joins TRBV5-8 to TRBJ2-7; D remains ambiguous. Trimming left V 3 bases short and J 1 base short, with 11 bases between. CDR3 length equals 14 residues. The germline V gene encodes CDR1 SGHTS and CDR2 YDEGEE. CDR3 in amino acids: CASSSGPASYEQYF. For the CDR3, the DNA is TGTGCCAGCAGCTCCGGACCGGCGTCCTACGAGCAGTACTTC.

As DNA, the CDR3 is TGTGCCAGCAGTTACAGGGACAGAGAGACCCAGTACTTC. Protein sequence: CASSYRDRETQYF. The V gene is TRBV6-6, the J gene TRBJ2-5, with 7 bases identical to TRBD1. The V gene's germline CDR1 is MNHNY and CDR2 SVGAGI (reference sequence). After removal of 2 bases from V and 4 bases from J, the junction contained 1 base not matched to a gene. The CDR3 contains 13 residues.

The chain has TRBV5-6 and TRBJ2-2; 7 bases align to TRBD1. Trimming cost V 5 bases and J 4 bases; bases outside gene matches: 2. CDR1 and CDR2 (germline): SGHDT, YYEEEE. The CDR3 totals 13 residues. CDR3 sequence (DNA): TGTGCCAGCAGACCAGGGGGCACCGGGGAGCTGTTTTTT. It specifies CASRPGGTGELFF.

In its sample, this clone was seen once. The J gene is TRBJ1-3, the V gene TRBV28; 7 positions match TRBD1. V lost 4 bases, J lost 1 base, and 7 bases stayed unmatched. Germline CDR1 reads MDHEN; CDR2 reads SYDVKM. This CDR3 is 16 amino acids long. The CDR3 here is CASSWPQGRSGNTIYF. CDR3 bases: TGTGCCAGCAGTTGGCCACAGGGGAGATCTGGAAACACCATATATTTT.

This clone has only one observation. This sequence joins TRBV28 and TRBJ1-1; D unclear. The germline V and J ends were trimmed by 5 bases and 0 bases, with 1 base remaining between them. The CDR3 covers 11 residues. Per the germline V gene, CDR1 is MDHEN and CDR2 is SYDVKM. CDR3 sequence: CASSVNTEAFF. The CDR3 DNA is TGTGCCAGCAGTGTGAACACTGAAGCTTTCTTT.

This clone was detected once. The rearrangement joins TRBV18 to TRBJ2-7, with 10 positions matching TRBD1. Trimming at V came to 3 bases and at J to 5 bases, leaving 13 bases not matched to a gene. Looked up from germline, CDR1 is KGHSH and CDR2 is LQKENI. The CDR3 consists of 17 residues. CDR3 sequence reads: CASSPNRAGQGIHEQYF. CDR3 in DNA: TGTGCCAGCTCACCGAATAGAGCGGGACAGGGGATCCACGAGCAGTACTTC.

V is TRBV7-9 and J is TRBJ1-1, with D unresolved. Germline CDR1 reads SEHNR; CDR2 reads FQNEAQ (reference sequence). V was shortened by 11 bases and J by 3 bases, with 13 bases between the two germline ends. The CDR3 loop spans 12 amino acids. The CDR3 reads CARGTIDTEAFF. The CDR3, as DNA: TGTGCCCGAGGCACCATCGACACTGAAGCTTTCTTT.

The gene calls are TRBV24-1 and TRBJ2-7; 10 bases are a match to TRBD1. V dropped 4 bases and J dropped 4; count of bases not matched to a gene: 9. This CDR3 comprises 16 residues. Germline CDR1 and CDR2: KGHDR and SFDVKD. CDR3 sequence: CATSELGTGVHYEQYF. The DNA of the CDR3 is TGTGCCACCAGTGAGCTAGGGACAGGGGTACATTACGAGCAGTACTTC.

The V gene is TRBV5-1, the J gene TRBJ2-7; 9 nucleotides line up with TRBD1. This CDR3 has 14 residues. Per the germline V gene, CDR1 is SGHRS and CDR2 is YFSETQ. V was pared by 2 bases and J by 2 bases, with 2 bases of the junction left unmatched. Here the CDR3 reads CASSLQGATYEQYF. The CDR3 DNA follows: TGCGCCAGCAGCTTACAGGGGGCAACCTACGAGCAGTACTTC.

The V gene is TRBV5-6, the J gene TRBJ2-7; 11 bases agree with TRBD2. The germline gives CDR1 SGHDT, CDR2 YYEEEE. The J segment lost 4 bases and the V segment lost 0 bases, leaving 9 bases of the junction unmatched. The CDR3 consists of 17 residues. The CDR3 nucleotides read TGTGCCAGCAGCTTGGCCCAGTTAGCGGGGGGGATGTACGAGCAGTACTTC. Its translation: CASSLAQLAGGMYEQYF.

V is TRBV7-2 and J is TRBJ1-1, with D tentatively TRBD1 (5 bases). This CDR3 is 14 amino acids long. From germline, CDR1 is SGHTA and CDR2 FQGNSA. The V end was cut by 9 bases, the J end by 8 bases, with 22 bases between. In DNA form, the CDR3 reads TGTGCCAGTAAACCAGCAGGGAACGGGCGAGAAGCTTTCTTT. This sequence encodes CASKPAGNGREAFF.

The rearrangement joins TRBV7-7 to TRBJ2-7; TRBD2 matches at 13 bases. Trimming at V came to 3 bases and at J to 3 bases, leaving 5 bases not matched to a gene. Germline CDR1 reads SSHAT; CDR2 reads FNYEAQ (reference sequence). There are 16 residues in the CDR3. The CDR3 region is CASSFQGLAGNYEQYF. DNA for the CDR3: TGTGCCAGCAGCTTCCAGGGACTAGCGGGAAACTACGAGCAGTACTTC.

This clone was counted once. The CDR3 DNA is TGTGCCATCTCCCCGGTACAGGGGAATACCGGGGAGCTGTTTTTT. Residues: CAISPVQGNTGELFF. The chain carries TRBV7-6 and TRBJ2-2, with TRBD1 identical over 7 bases. Germline loops: CDR1 SGHVS, CDR2 FNYEAQ. The CDR3 is made up of 15 amino acids. V was pared by 10 bases and J by 5 bases, with 13 bases of the junction left unmatched.

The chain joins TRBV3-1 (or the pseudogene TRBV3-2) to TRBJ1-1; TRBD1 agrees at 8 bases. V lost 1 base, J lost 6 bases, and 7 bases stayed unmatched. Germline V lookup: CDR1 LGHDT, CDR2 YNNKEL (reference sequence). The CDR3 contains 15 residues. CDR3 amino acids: CASSQVHRGVPEAFF. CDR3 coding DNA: TGTGCCAGCAGCCAAGTGCACAGGGGGGTCCCTGAAGCTTTCTTT.

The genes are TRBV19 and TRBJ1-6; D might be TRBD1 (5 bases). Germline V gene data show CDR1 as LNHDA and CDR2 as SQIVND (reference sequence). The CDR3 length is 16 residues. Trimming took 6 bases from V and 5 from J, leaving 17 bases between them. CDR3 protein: CASRDSGIWDNSPLHF. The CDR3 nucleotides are TGTGCCAGTAGGGACTCAGGGATATGGGATAATTCACCCCTCCACTTT.

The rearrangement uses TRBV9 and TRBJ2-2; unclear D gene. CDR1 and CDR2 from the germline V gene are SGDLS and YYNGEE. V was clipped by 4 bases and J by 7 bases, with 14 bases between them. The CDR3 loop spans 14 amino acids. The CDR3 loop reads CASSPRRENGELFF. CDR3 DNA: TGTGCCAGCAGCCCCCGAAGAGAGAACGGGGAGCTGTTTTTT.

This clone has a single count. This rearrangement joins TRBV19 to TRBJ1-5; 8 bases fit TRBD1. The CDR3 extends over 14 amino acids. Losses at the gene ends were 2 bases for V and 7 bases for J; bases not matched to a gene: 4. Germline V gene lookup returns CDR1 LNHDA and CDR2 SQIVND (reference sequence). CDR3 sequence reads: CASSIQGAGQPQHF. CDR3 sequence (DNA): TGTGCCAGTAGTATACAGGGGGCAGGACAGCCCCAGCATTTT.

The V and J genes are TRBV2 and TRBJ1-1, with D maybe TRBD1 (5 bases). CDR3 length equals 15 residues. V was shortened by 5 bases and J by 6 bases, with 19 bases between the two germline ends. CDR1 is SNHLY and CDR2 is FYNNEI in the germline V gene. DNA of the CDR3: TGTGCCAGCAGTCGTATCCGGCAGGGTGGGGCTGAAGCTTTCTTT. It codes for CASSRIRQGGAEAFF.

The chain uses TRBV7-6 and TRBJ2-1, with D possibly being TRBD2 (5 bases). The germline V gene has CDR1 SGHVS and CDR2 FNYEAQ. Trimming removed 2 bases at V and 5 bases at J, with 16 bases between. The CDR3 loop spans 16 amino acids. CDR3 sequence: CASSLKYGLGDNEQFF. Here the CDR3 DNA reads TGTGCCAGCAGCTTAAAATACGGACTGGGAGACAATGAGCAGTTCTTC.

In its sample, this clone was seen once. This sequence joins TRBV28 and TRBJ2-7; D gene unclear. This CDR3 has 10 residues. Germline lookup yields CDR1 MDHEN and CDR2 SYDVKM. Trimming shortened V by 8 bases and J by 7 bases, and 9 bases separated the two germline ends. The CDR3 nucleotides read TGTGCCAGCGGTAGATGGGAGCAGTACTTC. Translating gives CASGRWEQYF.

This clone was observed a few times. The CDR3 loop is CAWSKGWESTHGYTF. The CDR3 DNA is TGTGCCTGGAGTAAGGGGTGGGAATCTACCCATGGCTACACCTTC. V and J are TRBV30 and TRBJ1-2; D is perhaps TRBD1 (5 bases). V lost 2 bases, J lost 6 bases, and 19 bases lay in between. This CDR3 has 15 amino acids. The germline CDR1 and CDR2 sequences are GTSNPN and SVGIG (reference sequence).

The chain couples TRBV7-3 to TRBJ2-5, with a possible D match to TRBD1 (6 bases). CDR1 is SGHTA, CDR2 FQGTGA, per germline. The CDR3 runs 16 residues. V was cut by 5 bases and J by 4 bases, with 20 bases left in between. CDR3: CASSPVGQTEGETQYF. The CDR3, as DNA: TGTGCCAGCAGCCCGGTCGGACAGACAGAGGGAGAGACCCAGTACTTC.

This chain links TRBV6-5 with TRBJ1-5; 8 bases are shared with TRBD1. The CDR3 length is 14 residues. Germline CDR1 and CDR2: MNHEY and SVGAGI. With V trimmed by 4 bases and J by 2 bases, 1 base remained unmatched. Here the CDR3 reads CASSSGQGNQPQHF. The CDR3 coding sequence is TGTGCCAGCAGTTCGGGACAGGGCAATCAGCCCCAGCATTTT.

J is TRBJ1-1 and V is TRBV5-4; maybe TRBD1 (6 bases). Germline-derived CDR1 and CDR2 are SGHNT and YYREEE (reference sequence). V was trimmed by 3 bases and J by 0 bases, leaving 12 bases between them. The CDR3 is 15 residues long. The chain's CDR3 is CASSSGAGLNTEAFF. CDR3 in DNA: TGTGCCAGCAGCTCGGGGGCCGGCCTGAACACTGAAGCTTTCTTT.